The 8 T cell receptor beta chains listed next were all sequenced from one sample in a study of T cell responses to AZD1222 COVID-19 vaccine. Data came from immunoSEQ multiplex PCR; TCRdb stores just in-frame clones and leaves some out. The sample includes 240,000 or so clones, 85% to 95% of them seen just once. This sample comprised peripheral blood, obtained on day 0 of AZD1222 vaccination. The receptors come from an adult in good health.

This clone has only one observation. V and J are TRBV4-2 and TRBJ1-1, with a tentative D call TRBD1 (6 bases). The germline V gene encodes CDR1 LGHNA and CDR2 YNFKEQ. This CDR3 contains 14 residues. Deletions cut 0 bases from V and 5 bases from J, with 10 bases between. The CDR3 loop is CASSQDTGWTEAFF. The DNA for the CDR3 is TGTGCCAGCAGCCAAGATACAGGGTGGACTGAAGCTTTCTTT.

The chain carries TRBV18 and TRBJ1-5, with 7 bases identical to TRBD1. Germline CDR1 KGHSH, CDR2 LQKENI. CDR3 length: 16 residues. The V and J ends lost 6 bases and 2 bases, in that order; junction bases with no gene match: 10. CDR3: CASSPRQGPGNQPQHF. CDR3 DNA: TGTGCCAGCTCCCCGCGACAGGGTCCAGGCAATCAGCCCCAGCATTTT.

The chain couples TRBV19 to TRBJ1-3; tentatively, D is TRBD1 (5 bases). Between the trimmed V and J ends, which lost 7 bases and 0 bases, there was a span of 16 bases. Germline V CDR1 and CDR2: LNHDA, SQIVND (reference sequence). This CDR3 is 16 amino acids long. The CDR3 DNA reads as TGTGCCAGTACCTTGGGACTTTTCTTCTCTGGAAACACCATATATTTT. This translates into CASTLGLFFSGNTIYF.

CDR3 sequence reads: CASRVTGNTEAFF. CDR3 DNA: TGTGCCAGCAGAGTAACAGGGAACACTGAAGCTTTCTTT. The chain is built from TRBV2 and TRBJ1-1; a weak D match, TRBD1 (5 bases). Germline V gives CDR1 SNHLY, CDR2 FYNNEI. This CDR3 region has 13 residues. V gave up 6 bases and J gave up 1 base, with 9 bases separating them. Full variable domain (rest looked up from reference TRBV2 and TRBJ1-1): EPEVTQTPSHQVTQMGQEVILRCVPISNHLYFYWYRQILGQKVEFLVSFYNNEISEKSEIFDDQFSVERPDGSNFTLKIRSTKLEDSAMYFCASRVTGNTEAFFGQGTRLTVV.

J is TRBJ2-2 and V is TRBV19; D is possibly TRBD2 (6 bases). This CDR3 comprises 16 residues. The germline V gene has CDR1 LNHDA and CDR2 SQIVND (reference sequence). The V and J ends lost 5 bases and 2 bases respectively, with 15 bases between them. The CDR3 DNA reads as TGTGCCAGTAGTCTGAAGACCGGGGGTAACACCGGGGAGCTGTTTTTT. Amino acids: CASSLKTGGNTGELFF.

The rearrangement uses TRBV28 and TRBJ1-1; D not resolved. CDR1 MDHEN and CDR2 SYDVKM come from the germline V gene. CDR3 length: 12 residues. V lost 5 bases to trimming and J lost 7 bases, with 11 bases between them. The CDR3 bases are TGTGCCAGCAGTCGACGTCTTTTTGAAGCTTTCTTT. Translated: CASSRRLFEAFF.

CDR3 in amino acids: CAWSVPPKLFF. The CDR3 DNA follows: TGTGCCTGGAGTGTACCCCCGAAACTGTTTTTT. This rearrangement joins TRBV30 to TRBJ1-4; D remains unclear. Germline-derived CDR1 and CDR2 are GTSNPN and SVGIG (reference sequence). V was pared by 0 bases and J by 11 bases, with 7 bases between. The CDR3 is 11 amino acids.

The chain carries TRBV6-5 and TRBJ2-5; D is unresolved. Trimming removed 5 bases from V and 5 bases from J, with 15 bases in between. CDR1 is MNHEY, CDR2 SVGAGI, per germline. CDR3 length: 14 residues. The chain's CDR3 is CASSTGRLRETQYF. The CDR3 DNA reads TGTGCCAGCAGTACCGGGCGTCTGCGGGAGACCCAGTACTTC.